This TCR beta chain was retrieved from a study of follicular helper T cells after annual influenza vaccination. CDR1 is MGHDK and CDR2 is SYGVNS in the germline V gene. V was shortened by 3 bases and J by 7 bases, with 3 bases between the two germline ends. This CDR3 is 10 amino acids long. The count of this clone is one. Repertoires were generated with immunoSEQ multiplex PCR, while TCRdb's copy carries only in-frame clones and drops some. Among thousands of clones listed, nearly 90% were seen once. Time point defined: 2015-2016 season, 7 days after influenza vaccination. The V call is TRBV25-1, the J call TRBJ2-5, with unresolved D. The receptor was derived from an adult who received the influenza vaccine. The material sequenced was CXCR5+ CD38- circulating T follicular helper cells from blood, taken 7 days after influenza vaccination. Subset meaning: circulating Tfh, non-naive CD4+CXCR5+PD-1+ (ICOS+CD38+ or ICOS-CD38-). The CDR3 nucleotides read TGTGCCAGCAGTGAGGTGACCCAGTACTTC. Protein product: CASSEVTQYF.